This T cell receptor beta chain appears in the sequencing data of a study of OX40 agonist ivuxolimab in advanced cancers. About the study: Eligibility rules accepted prior anti-PD-1, anti-PD-L1 or anti-CTLA-4 therapy, and over 30% had some. In three patients, partial responses were observed, one with hepatocellular carcinoma and two with cutaneous melanoma.

Regarding the study as a whole: Compared with CD4+, CD8+ T cells on average had more expanded clones.

CDR1 and CDR2 from the germline V gene are MGHRA and YSYEKL. The V end lost 1 base, the J end lost 2 bases, and 6 bases lay between the germline ends. The CDR3 has 13 residues. The repertoire was sequenced with immunoSEQ multiplex PCR; TCRdb's copy has only in-frame clones and lacks some. Among 60,000 or so clones listed, around 83% were seen once. Note on this clone: The antigen is not known.

The chain carries TRBV4-1 and TRBJ2-7; no clear D. This specimen consisted of CD4+ or CD8+ T cells sorted from blood, obtained in a trial of the OX40 agonist ivuxolimab. This TCR was recovered from an adult with an advanced solid tumor such as melanoma, head and neck, liver or kidney cancer. The CDR3 region has the DNA TGCGCCAGCAGCCAAGCCTATGCCTACGAGCAGTACTTC. It yields the protein CASSQAYAYEQYF.